This TCR beta chain was sequenced during a study of shared clonotypes between healthy human individuals. The assay was immunoSEQ multiplex PCR, and TCRdb's table has in-frame clones only and misses some. The sample consists of 190,000 or so clones, about 93% of them appearing once. This CDR3 is 13 amino acids long. Trimming pared 1 base from V and 5 bases from J, leaving 9 bases between. Per germline, CDR1 SGHRS and CDR2 YFSETQ. Sequencing was done on a sample of naive CD4+ T cells sorted from blood. This sample's subset: CD45RA+ positively selected. The clonotype was recovered from a young woman in good health. The chain uses TRBV5-1 and TRBJ2-5; D uncertain. CDR3 protein: CASSLQAVETQYF. The DNA for the CDR3 is TGCGCCAGCAGCTTGCAAGCAGTTGAGACCCAGTACTTC.